Below, 18 T cell receptor beta chains from the same sample are listed, as sequenced in a study of sequential checkpoint blockade in melanoma. As for treatment: randomized to nivolumab then ipilimumab (arm A) or the reverse (arm B). Assay: immunoSEQ multiplex PCR; the TCRdb copy retains only in-frame clones and omits some. The top ten clones hold about 23% of a sample with 15,000 to 20,000 clones, 93% of them seen once. The specimen comprised CD8+ T cells sorted from blood (inferred from file names), sampled from a patient given nivolumab and ipilimumab in sequence. All receptors come from a human donor with melanoma.

This sequence joins TRBV4-2 and TRBJ2-7; no definite D call. V lost 4 bases to trimming and J lost 0 bases, with 10 bases between them. Germline V gene sequence: CDR1 LGHNA, CDR2 YNFKEQ. The CDR3 is made up of 14 amino acids. Here the CDR3 reads CASSPRNPSYEQYF. For the CDR3, the DNA is TGTGCCAGCAGCCCTAGGAATCCCTCCTACGAGCAGTACTTC.

This clone was seen a single time. The rearrangement joins TRBV7-9 to TRBJ2-7; D perhaps matches TRBD1 (6 bases). Germline V gives CDR1 SEHNR, CDR2 FQNEAQ (reference sequence). V dropped 5 bases and J dropped 3 bases, with 11 bases sitting between them. CDR3 length: 13 residues. CDR3 coding DNA: TGTGCCAGCAGCCACCACAGGGTCTACGAGCAGTACTTC. The encoded protein is CASSHHRVYEQYF.

V usage is TRBV9 and J usage is TRBJ1-3, with D possibly being TRBD1 (5 bases). CDR3 length equals 15 residues. Germline V gene lookup returns CDR1 SGDLS and CDR2 YYNGEE. Deletions cut 3 bases from V and 0 bases from J, with 10 bases between. The CDR3 nucleotides read TGTGCCAGCAGCGAACAGGATAGCTCTGGAAACACCATATATTTT. Its protein is CASSEQDSSGNTIYF.

The chain carries TRBV9 and TRBJ1-2; D call uncertain. With 0 bases removed from V and 1 base from J, the gap between germline ends came to 7 bases. Per germline, CDR1 SGDLS and CDR2 YYNGEE. The CDR3 loop spans 14 amino acids. The DNA for the CDR3 is TGTGCCAGCAGCGTAGGTGGCAGTAACTATGGCTACACCTTC. Protein sequence: CASSVGGSNYGYTF. Full variable domain (outside the CDR3, taken from reference TRBV9 and TRBJ1-2): DSGVTQTPKHLITATGQRVTLRCSPRSGDLSVYWYQQSLDQGLQFLIQYYNGEERAKGNILERFSAQQFPDLHSELNLSSLELGDSALYFCASSVGGSNYGYTFGSGTRLTVV.

The V and J genes are TRBV4-1 and TRBJ1-6; the D gene is possibly TRBD1 (6 bases). Germline V gene lookup returns CDR1 MGHRA and CDR2 YSYEKL. The CDR3 loop spans 16 amino acids. V dropped 6 bases and J dropped 2 bases, with 14 bases sitting between them. The CDR3 DNA reads TGCGCCAGCAGTCAGGGGAGATCGACCTATAATTCACCCCTCCACTTT. It yields the protein CASSQGRSTYNSPLHF.

This chain joins TRBV4-1 and TRBJ1-1; TRBD1 agrees at 9 bases. The CDR3 has 14 amino acids. Germline loops: CDR1 MGHRA, CDR2 YSYEKL. V shed 2 bases and J 6 bases; nucleotides not matched to a gene: 4. This CDR3 reads CASSQYGTGSEAFF. Here the CDR3 DNA reads TGCGCCAGCAGCCAATATGGGACAGGGTCTGAAGCTTTCTTT.

The CDR3 loop is CASSGGQIYEQYV. DNA for the CDR3: TGTGCCAGTAGCGGGGGCCAAATCTACGAGCAGTACGTC. The chain links TRBV7-8 to TRBJ2-7; 9 nucleotides line up with TRBD2. The CDR3 has 13 amino acids. The trim removed 9 bases at V and 3 bases at J, leaving 6 bases unmatched. Germline CDR1 SGHVS, CDR2 FQNEAQ.

The chain is built from TRBV6-5 and TRBJ2-7; weak D call: TRBD1 (6 bases). V gave up 3 bases and J gave up 2 bases, with 8 bases separating them. The CDR3 loop spans 13 amino acids. CDR1 and CDR2 (germline): MNHEY, SVGAGI. The CDR3 loop is CASSYGGTYEQYF. The CDR3, as DNA: TGTGCCAGCAGTTATGGGGGCACCTACGAGCAGTACTTC.

The chain has TRBV7-2 and TRBJ2-7, with TRBD2 as a possible D gene (6 bases). V shed 6 bases and J shed 5 bases, with 17 bases lying between them. The CDR3 has 14 residues. Germline loops: CDR1 SGHTA, CDR2 FQGNSA. As DNA, the CDR3 is TGTGCCAGCAGGGACCTCGGGAGAACCCACGAGCAGTACTTC. Translating it yields CASRDLGRTHEQYF.

V and J are TRBV9 and TRBJ2-7, with 7 bases lining up with TRBD2. The junction had 6 bases not matched to a gene; V was cut back by 4 bases and J by 5 bases. The V gene's germline CDR1 is SGDLS and CDR2 YYNGEE. This CDR3 is built from 13 residues. The chain's CDR3 is CASSRWGGNEQYF. The CDR3 coding sequence is TGTGCCAGCAGCCGATGGGGGGGGAACGAGCAGTACTTC.

This CDR3 is CASSISGRSYEQYF. The CDR3 nucleotides read TGTGCCAGTAGTATAAGCGGGAGAAGCTACGAGCAGTACTTC. This chain links TRBV19 with TRBJ2-7, with 8 bases aligning to TRBD2. J lost 3 bases, V lost 2 bases, and 3 bases had no gene match. This CDR3 spans 14 amino acids. The germline V gene has CDR1 LNHDA and CDR2 SQIVND (reference sequence).

V gene TRBV7-3 combines with J gene TRBJ1-6; TRBD1 might be the D (6 bases). Germline values: CDR1 SGHTA, CDR2 FQGTGA. Trimming cost V 0 bases and J 7 bases, with 19 bases left between them. The CDR3 totals 18 residues. As DNA, the CDR3 is TGTGCCAGCAGCTTAACTGTTTCTGGAGACAGGAGGAATTCACCCCTCCACTTT. Amino acids: CASSLTVSGDRRNSPLHF.

The chain is built from TRBV4-3 and TRBJ2-1; 8 bases fit TRBD2. The trim removed 0 bases at V and 8 bases at J, leaving 9 bases unmatched. The CDR3 consists of 16 residues. Germline V gives CDR1 LGHNA, CDR2 YSLEER. CDR3: CASSQDEGGRRDEQFF. The DNA for the CDR3 is TGCGCCAGCAGCCAAGATGAGGGCGGGAGGAGGGATGAGCAGTTCTTC.

The gene calls are TRBV9 and TRBJ1-5; no definite D call. Germline V CDR1 and CDR2: SGDLS, YYNGEE. There are 18 residues in the CDR3. Trimming removed 2 bases at V and 0 bases at J, with 18 bases between. The CDR3 DNA is TGTGCCAGCAGCGTTGGCGCCCATCAGACTCATAGCAATCAGCCCCAGCATTTT. Encoded protein: CASSVGAHQTHSNQPQHF.

The rearrangement links TRBV4-3 to TRBJ1-5; a possible D gene is TRBD1 (5 bases). Germline V gene data show CDR1 as LGHNA and CDR2 as YSLEER. V was trimmed by 0 bases and J by 3 bases, leaving 15 bases between them. The CDR3 contains 17 residues. CDR3 sequence (DNA): TGCGCCAGCAGCCAAGATCATCTTCGGACATTCAATCAGCCCCAGCATTTT. Translation gives CASSQDHLRTFNQPQHF.

The chain couples TRBV6-1 to TRBJ2-7; 7 bases map to TRBD1. With 7 bases clipped from V and 1 base from J, the junction kept 4 bases outside the gene matches. This CDR3 region has 13 residues. CDR1 and CDR2 (germline): MNHNS, SASEGT. This CDR3 reads CASNDRASYEQYV. The CDR3 bases are TGTGCCAGCAACGACAGGGCTTCCTACGAGCAGTACGTC.

CDR3 sequence reads: CASSLGGGYEQYV. The CDR3 DNA sequence: TGTGCCAGCAGCTTAGGGGGGGGGTACGAGCAGTACGTC. The rearrangement joins TRBV7-9 to TRBJ2-7; TRBD2 aligns across 7 bases. J was trimmed by 4 bases and V by 1 base; bases with no gene match: 1. This CDR3 has 13 amino acids. Germline assignment: CDR1 SEHNR and CDR2 FQNEAQ (reference sequence).

CDR3 bases: TGTGCCAGCAGTACAGGGTTAAGCTCCTACGAGCAGTACTTC. This gives the protein CASSTGLSSYEQYF. The chain recombines TRBV27 with TRBJ2-7, with a possible D match to TRBD1 (6 bases). The germline CDR1 and CDR2 sequences are MNHEY and SMNVEV (reference sequence). The V end lost 5 bases, the J end lost 0 bases, and 11 bases lay between the germline ends. The CDR3 runs 14 residues.